Below, 30 T cell receptor beta chains from the same sample are listed, as sequenced in a study of control samples from healthy donors and cancer patients. The protocol was immunoSEQ multiplex PCR, while the TCRdb copy is restricted to in-frame clones and leaves out a portion. The repertoire holds 100,000 or so clones, with roughly 87% as singletons. Sequencing was done on a sample of blood. These receptors were taken from a woman in her forties or fifties in good health.

The chain couples TRBV6-2 or TRBV6-3 to TRBJ1-2; 7 bases are shared with TRBD1. Germline V gives CDR1 MNHEY, CDR2 SVGEGT. This CDR3 contains 17 residues. Germline trimming cut 4 bases from V and 0 bases from J; bases unmatched to any gene: 11. This CDR3 reads CASSLRMGDRANYGYTF. The CDR3 bases are TGTGCCAGCAGTTTGAGAATGGGGGACAGAGCTAACTATGGCTACACCTTC.

This clone showed up just once. The V and J genes are TRBV3-1 (or the pseudogene TRBV3-2) and TRBJ2-5; TRBD2 agrees at 13 bases. This CDR3 is 16 amino acids long. V shed 1 base and J 1 base; nucleotides not matched to a gene: 0. Germline V lookup: CDR1 LGHDT, CDR2 YNNKEL (reference sequence). CDR3 protein: CASSQGLAGGQETQYF. For the CDR3, the DNA is TGTGCCAGCAGCCAAGGACTAGCGGGGGGCCAAGAGACCCAGTACTTC.

The rearrangement joins TRBV19 to TRBJ2-1; D unclear. The V gene's germline CDR1 is LNHDA and CDR2 SQIVND (reference sequence). Trimming cost V 3 bases and J 0 bases, with 15 bases left between them. The CDR3 covers 17 residues. In DNA form, the CDR3 reads TGTGCCAGTAGTATTCCCGTACATAGGAGCTCCTACAATGAGCAGTTCTTC. This encodes CASSIPVHRSSYNEQFF. Full variable domain (outside the CDR3, taken from reference TRBV19 and TRBJ2-1): DGGITQSPKYLFRKEGQNVTLSCEQNLNHDAMYWYRQDPGQGLRLIYYSQIVNDFQKGDIAEGYSVSREKKESFPLTVTSAQKNPTAFYLCASSIPVHRSSYNEQFFGPGTRLTVL.

The rearrangement links TRBV19 to TRBJ1-2; D might be TRBD1 (6 bases). The germline gives CDR1 LNHDA, CDR2 SQIVND (reference sequence). This CDR3 region has 16 residues. V dropped 4 bases and J dropped 3 bases, with 18 bases sitting between them. The CDR3 coding sequence is TGTGCCAGTAGTAAAACCCAGGGGATAATCTACTATGGCTACACCTTC. This translates into CASSKTQGIIYYGYTF.

V usage is TRBV27 and J usage is TRBJ2-2, with 15 bases that match TRBD2. V lost 5 bases, J lost 9 bases, and 7 bases stayed unmatched. This CDR3 contains 16 residues. Per germline, CDR1 MNHEY and CDR2 SMNVEV (reference sequence). The CDR3 DNA sequence: TGTGCCAGCAGTCTCGGGACTAGCGGGAGGACCAGGGAGCTGTTTTTT. Its translation is CASSLGTSGRTRELFF.

J is TRBJ2-1 and V is TRBV27; possibly TRBD2 for D (5 bases). Trimming removed 3 bases from V and 3 bases from J, with 9 bases in between. CDR1 and CDR2 (germline): MNHEY, SMNVEV (reference sequence). The CDR3 is 14 residues long. The CDR3 loop reads CASSFRTHYNEQFF. The CDR3 region has the DNA TGTGCCAGCAGTTTTAGGACTCACTACAATGAGCAGTTCTTC.

V usage is TRBV4-3 and J usage is TRBJ2-1; D ambiguous. This CDR3 has 15 residues. In germline, CDR1 is LGHNA, CDR2 YSLEER. The V end was cut by 0 bases, the J end by 3 bases, with 9 bases between. CDR3 sequence reads: CASSQEGDNYNEQFF. The CDR3 region has the DNA TGCGCCAGCAGCCAAGAAGGAGACAACTACAATGAGCAGTTCTTC.

The V call is TRBV27, the J call TRBJ1-6; 11 nucleotides align to TRBD1. V was pared by 7 bases and J by 10 bases, with 6 bases of the junction left unmatched. Germline V CDR1 and CDR2: MNHEY, SMNVEV (reference sequence). This CDR3 is built from 14 residues. CDR3 protein: CASKDRGLWSPLHF. The CDR3 DNA sequence: TGTGCCAGCAAGGACAGGGGGCTTTGGTCACCCCTCCACTTT.

This chain links TRBV15 with TRBJ2-7; D is unresolved. The CDR3 has 13 amino acids. Germline lookup yields CDR1 LNHNV and CDR2 YYDKDF (reference sequence). With 3 bases removed from V and 0 bases from J, the gap between germline ends came to 6 bases. Here the CDR3 DNA reads TGTGCCACCAGCAGTTTAGACTCCTACGAGCAGTACTTC. Translated, it gives CATSSLDSYEQYF.

The rearrangement links TRBV6-5 to TRBJ1-2; possible D gene TRBD1, 5 bases. Trimming removed 2 bases from V and 2 bases from J, with 9 bases in between. The V gene's germline CDR1 is MNHEY and CDR2 SVGAGI. The CDR3 is 14 residues long. The CDR3 bases are TGTGCCAGCAGTTACAGGGACCGCAACTATGGCTACACCTTC. Residues: CASSYRDRNYGYTF.

The V call is TRBV19, the J call TRBJ2-6; no definite D call. The CDR3 runs 16 residues. V was cut by 7 bases and J by 0 bases, with 13 bases left in between. Germline CDR1 LNHDA, CDR2 SQIVND (reference sequence). CDR3 DNA: TGTGCCAGTATCTCTGGGGTGTACTCTGGGGCCAACGTCCTGACTTTC. As protein: CASISGVYSGANVLTF.

The rearrangement joins TRBV27 to TRBJ1-1; D remains ambiguous. V lost 0 bases, J lost 1 base, and 3 bases lay in between. CDR3 length equals 13 residues. Looked up from germline, CDR1 is MNHEY and CDR2 is SMNVEV (reference sequence). The DNA for the CDR3 is TGTGCCAGCAGTTTATCGGAGAACACTGAAGCTTTCTTT. Translated: CASSLSENTEAFF.

The chain recombines TRBV3-1 (or the pseudogene TRBV3-2) with TRBJ1-1, with D unclear. V was clipped by 0 bases and J by 0 bases, with 8 bases between them. The germline CDR1 and CDR2 sequences are LGHDT and YNNKEL (reference sequence). CDR3 length: 15 residues. The CDR3 DNA follows: TGTGCCAGCAGCCAAGAGGCTGATATGAACACTGAAGCTTTCTTT. Encoded protein: CASSQEADMNTEAFF.

This clone was recorded once. The chain combines TRBV5-6 with TRBJ2-5; TRBD1 or TRBD2 may be the D gene (5 bases each). Germline V CDR1 and CDR2: SGHDT, YYEEEE. V lost 4 bases to trimming and J lost 0 bases, with 7 bases between them. This CDR3 is 13 amino acids long. The CDR3 is CASSVGDQETQYF. Here the CDR3 DNA reads TGTGCCAGCAGCGTGGGGGACCAAGAGACCCAGTACTTC.

The chain is built from TRBV11-2 and TRBJ2-3, with TRBD2 matching 10 bases. J gave up 2 bases and V 5 bases, and 10 bases lay outside the gene matches. Germline V CDR1 and CDR2: SGHAT, FQNNGV. The CDR3 length is 17 residues. The CDR3 DNA follows: TGTGCCAGCAGCCCCAAGAAGACTAGCGGGTACACAGATACGCAGTATTTT. Protein sequence: CASSPKKTSGYTDTQYF.

The chain recombines TRBV4-2 with TRBJ2-1, with TRBD2 matching 7 bases. V trimming: 1 base; J trimming: 4 bases; junction bases outside the gene matches: 4. The CDR3 consists of 15 residues. Germline V CDR1 and CDR2: LGHNA, YNFKEQ. The CDR3 sequence is CASSQAAGVYNEQFF. The CDR3 DNA sequence: TGTGCCAGCAGCCAAGCGGCGGGAGTTTACAATGAGCAGTTCTTC.

V is TRBV19 and J is TRBJ1-1, with TRBD1 matching 12 bases. This CDR3 has 14 residues. Germline assignment: CDR1 LNHDA and CDR2 SQIVND (reference sequence). The V and J ends lost 8 bases and 5 bases, in that order; junction bases with no gene match: 6. CDR3 residues: CASGGQGAFTEAFF. In DNA, the CDR3 is TGTGCCAGTGGGGGACAGGGGGCTTTTACTGAAGCTTTCTTT.

The V and J genes are TRBV6-5 and TRBJ1-2, with D maybe TRBD1 (5 bases). The germline gives CDR1 MNHEY, CDR2 SVGAGI. The CDR3 contains 14 residues. Trimming left V 5 bases short and J 3 bases short, with 13 bases between. The CDR3 spells CASSRVGADYGYTF. CDR3 nucleotide sequence: TGTGCCAGCAGTAGGGTCGGGGCGGACTATGGCTACACCTTC.

The V call is TRBV27, the J call TRBJ1-2; the D gene is possibly TRBD1 (6 bases). The CDR3 covers 12 residues. Trimming shortened V by 5 bases and J by 4 bases, and 8 bases separated the two germline ends. Germline V CDR1 and CDR2: MNHEY, SMNVEV (reference sequence). CDR3 protein: CASSATGYGYTF. The CDR3 bases are TGTGCCAGCAGTGCGACAGGCTATGGCTACACCTTC.

This sequence joins TRBV3-1 (or the pseudogene TRBV3-2) and TRBJ2-1; D may match TRBD1 or TRBD2 (5 bases each). This CDR3 has 13 amino acids. Germline CDR1 and CDR2: LGHDT and YNNKEL (reference sequence). V was pared by 0 bases and J by 15 bases, with 15 bases between. Written as DNA, the CDR3 is TGTGCCAGCAGCCAAGATCCGGGACGCCTCTCGTTCTTC. Translating it yields CASSQDPGRLSFF.

The CDR3 here is CASSLVTSGTRPGDTQYF. CDR3 nucleotide sequence: TGTGCCAGCAGCTTAGTTACTAGCGGGACACGGCCGGGGGATACGCAGTATTTT. The chain employs TRBV7-2 and TRBJ2-3, with 10 bases matching TRBD2. V lost 1 base to trimming and J lost 6 bases; unmatched junction nucleotides: 13. CDR1 is SGHTA and CDR2 is FQGNSA in the germline V gene. The CDR3 sequence is 18 residues long.

In this sample, this clone turned up once. One end of the junction is discordant with germline, which a read error may explain. V and J are TRBV3-1 (or the pseudogene TRBV3-2) and TRBJ2-5, with 7 bases lining up with TRBD2. The CDR3 totals 13 residues. Germline lookup yields CDR1 LGHDT and CDR2 YNNKEL (reference sequence). CDR3 nucleotides: TGCGCCCTTGGTGCGGGAGAGGGGGAGACCCAGTACTTC. Protein sequence: CALGAGEGETQYF.

The rearrangement links TRBV7-2 to TRBJ1-2; possible D gene TRBD1, 6 bases. The CDR3 loop spans 15 amino acids. In germline, CDR1 is SGHTA, CDR2 FQGNSA. V dropped 1 base and J dropped 8 bases, with 17 bases sitting between them. This chain's CDR3 is CASSLDRTEGQGYTF. DNA of the CDR3: TGTGCCAGCAGCTTAGATCGGACAGAAGGACAGGGCTACACCTTC.

The gene calls are TRBV18 and TRBJ2-5; 14 bases match TRBD2. CDR3 length: 17 residues. Germline V lookup: CDR1 KGHSH, CDR2 LQKENI. After removal of 4 bases from V and 1 base from J, the junction contained 5 bases not matched to a gene. The CDR3 here is CASSLPGLAGGQETQYF. As DNA, the CDR3 is TGTGCCAGCTCACTCCCAGGACTAGCGGGGGGCCAAGAGACCCAGTACTTC.

The V and J genes are TRBV25-1 and TRBJ2-2; D call uncertain. This CDR3 is built from 11 residues. CDR1 and CDR2 from the germline V gene are MGHDK and SYGVNS. V dropped 8 bases and J dropped 8 bases, with 9 bases sitting between them. The CDR3 loop is CASWERGELFF. CDR3 DNA: TGTGCCAGCTGGGAACGGGGGGAGCTGTTTTTT.

J is TRBJ2-6 and V is TRBV29-1, with D perhaps matching TRBD1 (6 bases). This CDR3 comprises 15 residues. Trimming left V 6 bases short and J 0 bases short, with 12 bases between. Per the germline V gene, CDR1 is SQVTM and CDR2 is ANQGSEA. The CDR3 spells CSVPGQSSGANVLTF. The CDR3 DNA reads TGCAGCGTCCCGGGACAAAGCTCTGGGGCCAACGTCCTGACTTTC.

The CDR3 DNA follows: TGTGCCAGCAGTTTAGGTCTGGGAAACTACGAGCAGTACGTC. As protein: CASSLGLGNYEQYV. The chain couples TRBV27 to TRBJ2-7; unclear D gene. CDR3 length: 14 amino acids. V lost 2 bases and J 3 bases, leaving 11 bases between the germline ends. Looked up from germline, CDR1 is MNHEY and CDR2 is SMNVEV (reference sequence).

The chain employs TRBV19 and TRBJ2-7, with a tentative D call TRBD2 (6 bases). Trimming shortened V by 3 bases and J by 2 bases, and 8 bases separated the two germline ends. The CDR3 has 13 amino acids. Germline V gene data show CDR1 as LNHDA and CDR2 as SQIVND (reference sequence). The CDR3 nucleotides are TGTGCCAGTAGTATCTCGGGGGCCTACGAGCAGTACGTC. As protein: CASSISGAYEQYV.

This rearrangement joins TRBV3-1 (or the pseudogene TRBV3-2) to TRBJ2-1; no definite D call. The CDR3 is 12 residues long. Germline V CDR1 and CDR2: LGHDT, YNNKEL (reference sequence). Between the trimmed V and J ends, which lost 4 bases and 9 bases, there was a span of 10 bases. The CDR3: CASSPREFEQFF. The CDR3 DNA sequence: TGTGCCAGCAGCCCGAGAGAATTTGAGCAGTTCTTC.

The chain employs TRBV19 and TRBJ1-1; tentative D call: TRBD1 (5 bases). CDR1 LNHDA and CDR2 SQIVND come from the germline V gene (reference sequence). This CDR3 contains 14 residues. V dropped 3 bases and J dropped 4 bases, with 12 bases sitting between them. The CDR3 DNA follows: TGTGCCAGTAGTATTAGGGGCGCGAGCACTGAAGCTTTCTTT. Translated, it gives CASSIRGASTEAFF.